This T cell receptor (beta chain) appears in the sequencing data of a study of blood T cell repertoires in COVID-19 (dated by TCRdb to between 2020 and 2021). In terms of the full investigation: The collaborator samples originated in the United States, Italy and Spain and spanned the acute and convalescent phases of COVID-19. The prospective study material was composed of cDNA or gDNA derived from T cells, B-cell-depleted T cells, or PBMCs. Subjects who had been exposed to COVID-19, were actively infected with it, or had recovered from it provided the deeply sampled blood TCRbeta repertoires that made up the dataset. The repertoires were released in a freely available public database intended as a resource for research on the immune response to SARS-CoV-2. Samples came from the ongoing ImmuneRACE study (first 160 participants) plus 1,254 subjects from 6 global collaborators. Nearly every sample came with metadata listing a de-identified subject ID, COVID-19 status, age in years and sex. Where available, HLA class I and class II types were taken from metadata supplied by the sample provider and were not determined by assay-based typing. Study-wide conclusions, independent of this receptor: The amount of clinical and demographic metadata varied by source and participant and was provided uncurated.

On this clone itself: Its antigen has not been determined. No base qualities exist here, and no much larger clone lies one base off it.

In the prospective study, participants were roughly 18 to 95 years old, resided in about two dozen geographic areas of the United States, and were enrolled through a virtual design. Cohort assignment in the prospective study relied on participant-reported clinical history from a screening survey and a study questionnaire. Recovered participants in ImmuneRACE Cohort 3 were defined by two consecutive negative NP/OP PCR tests, clearance by a healthcare professional, or resolution of symptoms. In the prospective study, mobile phlebotomists collected whole blood, serum and a nasopharyngeal or oropharyngeal swab from each participant. Over a roughly two-month period, participants in the prospective study had the option of providing additional blood draws and questionnaires. Prospective study blood samples were shipped either frozen or at room temperature before DNA extraction. TCRbeta CDR3 regions were amplified from genomic DNA by means of the immunoSEQ Assay, a bias-controlled multiplex PCR. In the original analysis: The number of nucleated cells in each sample was estimated by amplification of reference gene primers within the assay. To quantify the absolute abundance of each unique TCRbeta CDR3 rearrangement, sequence reads were collapsed and filtered. For each sample, productive Simpson clonality was calculated by taking the square root of Simpson's diversity index across productive rearrangements. TCRdb mirrors the immuneACCESS table, restricted to in-frame sequences. Some clones are absent from its copies; in checked studies, under half trace to an unresolved V gene, and the reason for the others is unknown. V, J and clone size derive from that table, while D and trimming were established from the DNA sequence. This sample is represented by 150,000 to 200,000 clones; around 89% of them were singletons. 6.6% of the sample comes from the top ten.

Sequencing was carried out using PBMCs or T cells enriched from blood (not recorded which). This TCR came from a woman aged 45-65 years who had recovered from COVID-19.

The DNA is as follows: TGTGCCAGCAGCCGGGGTAATGAAAAACTGTTTTTT. This is translated as CASSRGNEKLFF. The chain links TRBV13 with TRBJ1-4; the D gene is unclear. V is shortened by 5 bases, J by 4 bases, and the region joining them spans 5 bases. The germline V gene (reference sequence) gives CDR1 as PRHDT and CDR2 as FYEKMQ. CDR3 length: 12 amino acids, cysteine to phenylalanine. Of the read, only the CDR3 DNA is kept; its 36 bases are in frame from base 1.